This TCR beta chain was sequenced in a study of cytomegalovirus exposure and HLA in healthy donors. 13 Jbeta primers and 60 Vbeta primers were used for the PCR. This table comes from immunoSEQ multiplex PCR, and its TCRdb copy is limited to in-frame clones, with some not included. The top ten clones hold roughly 12% of a sample with fewer than 130,000 clones, over 65% of them seen once. CDR3 length equals 15 residues. V was shortened by 0 bases and J by 5 bases, with 14 bases between the two germline ends. Germline V gene lookup returns CDR1 LNHNV and CDR2 YYDKDF (reference sequence). This rearrangement joins TRBV15 to TRBJ2-7; tentatively, D is TRBD1 (6 bases). This sequence originates from a young man in good health and CMV-seropositive. The material sequenced was PBMCs. The CDR3: CATSRDMAGVDEQYF. The CDR3 DNA follows: TGTGCCACCAGCAGAGATATGGCAGGGGTCGACGAGCAGTACTTC.